The next 26 T cell receptor beta chains were all read from a single sample in a study of graft-versus-host responses after intestinal transplantation. Libraries were prepared by immunoSEQ multiplex PCR; TCRdb keeps only in-frame clonotypes and omits some of them. The table includes roughly 50,000 clones, less than 95% detected once. Sequenced material: PBMCs, taken 650 to 670 days after intestinal transplant. Receptor source: a human patient who received an intestinal transplant, so some T cells may come from the graft donor.

This clone was seen a handful of times. The genes are TRBV27 and TRBJ2-7; D gene uncertain. Trimming took off 8 bases at V and 6 bases at J, with 8 bases between the two ends. The germline CDR1 and CDR2 sequences are MNHEY and SMNVEV (reference sequence). The CDR3 has 10 amino acids. CDR3 coding DNA: TGTGCCAGCTCCCCAGGCGAGCAGTACTTC. Translated, it gives CASSPGEQYF.

The chain is built from TRBV9 and TRBJ2-5; D is unclear. CDR3 length: 15 residues. Trimming removed 4 bases from V and 5 bases from J, with 18 bases in between. The germline V gene encodes CDR1 SGDLS and CDR2 YYNGEE. CDR3 region: CASSPRWGLLETQYF. Written as DNA, the CDR3 is TGTGCCAGCAGCCCAAGGTGGGGTCTTTTGGAGACCCAGTACTTC.

The CDR3: CASSQQGDEQFF. The CDR3 region has the DNA TGTGCCAGCAGCCAACAAGGTGATGAGCAGTTCTTC. The chain joins TRBV6-4 to TRBJ2-1, with D unresolved. This CDR3 is built from 12 residues. Germline lookup yields CDR1 MRHNA and CDR2 SNTAGT. Trimming left V 6 bases short and J 8 bases short, with 11 bases between.

The chain joins TRBV6-4 to TRBJ1-2; D remains unclear. The CDR3 consists of 11 residues. The germline V gene encodes CDR1 MRHNA and CDR2 SNTAGT. V lost 5 bases to trimming and J lost 8 bases, with 9 bases between them. The CDR3 loop reads CASSLQVGYTF. CDR3 nucleotides: TGTGCCAGCAGTTTACAAGTGGGCTACACCTTC.

The CDR3 DNA reads TGTGCTAGTGTTTTTCAGGGGGTCTACAATGAGCAGTTCTTC. This translates into CASVFQGVYNEQFF. The chain uses TRBV12-5 and TRBJ2-1; 7 nucleotides match TRBD1. V trimming: 7 bases; J trimming: 3 bases; junction bases outside the gene matches: 6. The germline V gene has CDR1 LGHNT and CDR2 FRNRAP. This CDR3 contains 14 residues.

The chain employs TRBV7-9 and TRBJ1-2, with unresolved D. Germline V lookup: CDR1 SEHNR, CDR2 FQNEAQ (reference sequence). The V and J ends lost 6 bases and 8 bases respectively, with 19 bases between them. The CDR3 spans 14 residues. In DNA, the CDR3 is TGTGCCAGCAGTCGGGCCGATGCCATTTTAGGCTACACCTTC. It specifies CASSRADAILGYTF.

The genes are TRBV19 and TRBJ2-5; D ambiguous. The CDR3 is 12 amino acids. Trimming removed 1 base from V and 4 bases from J, with 4 bases in between. Germline V gene sequence: CDR1 LNHDA, CDR2 SQIVND (reference sequence). CDR3 in amino acids: CASSIGGETQYF. The CDR3 DNA reads TGTGCCAGTAGTATAGGGGGAGAGACCCAGTACTTC. Full variable domain (missing parts from reference TRBV19 and TRBJ2-5): DGGITQSPKYLFRKEGQNVTLSCEQNLNHDAMYWYRQDPGQGLRLIYYSQIVNDFQKGDIAEGYSVSREKKESFPLTVTSAQKNPTAFYLCASSIGGETQYFGPGTRLLVL.

This clone is a singleton in its sample. The V call is TRBV7-9, the J call TRBJ1-2; TRBD1 matches at 9 bases. Trimming cost V 5 bases and J 10 bases; bases outside gene matches: 5. Germline values: CDR1 SEHNR, CDR2 FQNEAQ (reference sequence). The CDR3 has 12 residues. The DNA of the CDR3 is TGTGCCAGCAGCCCCGGACAGGGGCCCTACACCTTC. Translating gives CASSPGQGPYTF.

This sequence joins TRBV7-6 and TRBJ1-1; a weak D match, TRBD1 (5 bases). Trimming removed 5 bases from V and 4 bases from J, with 20 bases in between. The V gene's germline CDR1 is SGHVS and CDR2 FNYEAQ. The CDR3 consists of 16 residues. The CDR3 here is CASSPSREGLSTEAFF. CDR3 DNA: TGTGCCAGCAGCCCAAGCAGGGAGGGGTTGAGCACTGAAGCTTTCTTT.

The chain couples TRBV7-9 to TRBJ2-1; 7 positions agree with TRBD1. The CDR3 sequence is 15 residues long. From germline, CDR1 is SEHNR and CDR2 FQNEAQ (reference sequence). The V and J ends lost 6 bases and 6 bases, in that order; junction bases with no gene match: 11. The CDR3 loop reads CASRKPGQSVNEQFF. The CDR3 nucleotides are TGTGCCAGCAGAAAACCGGGACAGTCAGTCAATGAGCAGTTCTTC.

A few counts support this clone. The rearrangement joins TRBV2 to TRBJ1-1, with a tentative D call TRBD1 (6 bases). The CDR3 contains 13 residues. Germline-derived CDR1 and CDR2 are SNHLY and FYNNEI. Between the trimmed V and J ends, which lost 6 bases and 2 bases, there was a span of 10 bases. CDR3 DNA sequence: TGTGCCAGCAGCCAACAGGGAAACACTGAAGCTTTCTTT. The encoded protein is CASSQQGNTEAFF.

The J gene is TRBJ2-1, the V gene TRBV6-1; D ambiguous. Germline lookup yields CDR1 MNHNS and CDR2 SASEGT. V lost 3 bases and J lost 8, with 8 bases in between. The CDR3 length is 12 residues. Here the CDR3 reads CASSEVPHEQFF. The CDR3 DNA is TGTGCCAGCAGTGAGGTTCCCCATGAGCAGTTCTTC.

V is TRBV15 and J is TRBJ2-1, with D unresolved. From germline, CDR1 is LNHNV and CDR2 YYDKDF (reference sequence). The CDR3 runs to 13 residues. Trimming shortened V by 3 bases and J by 7 bases, and 10 bases separated the two germline ends. The CDR3: CATSRDGGNEQFF. In DNA, the CDR3 is TGTGCCACCAGCAGGGACGGTGGAAATGAGCAGTTCTTC.

The rearrangement joins TRBV7-9 to TRBJ1-4; maybe TRBD1 (6 bases). Germline lookup yields CDR1 SEHNR and CDR2 FQNEAQ (reference sequence). The CDR3 is 14 amino acids. V lost 7 bases and J 2 bases, leaving 11 bases between the germline ends. Here the CDR3 DNA reads TGTGCCAGCAATAGGGGGTCGACTAATGAAAAACTGTTTTTT. It encodes CASNRGSTNEKLFF.

J is TRBJ1-1 and V is TRBV6-6, with D perhaps TRBD1 (6 bases). This CDR3 has 14 amino acids. Germline V gives CDR1 MNHNY, CDR2 SVGAGI (reference sequence). Trimming removed 2 bases from V and 5 bases from J, with 12 bases in between. CDR3 nucleotide sequence: TGTGCCAGCAGTTACCGGGAGGGGGAGACTGAAGCTTTCTTT. This codes for CASSYREGETEAFF.

The chain joins TRBV5-4 to TRBJ2-7; D not resolved. CDR1 and CDR2 from the germline V gene are SGHNT and YYREEE (reference sequence). The CDR3 runs 13 residues. The V end was cut by 3 bases, the J end by 5 bases, with 12 bases between. CDR3 nucleotides: TGTGCCAGCAGCTCGGATTGGGGTGACGAGCAGTACTTC. Protein product: CASSSDWGDEQYF.

The chain is built from TRBV6-5 and TRBJ2-7, with 8 bases aligning to TRBD2. The V gene end was trimmed by 6 bases and the J gene end by 0 bases; junction bases not matched to a gene: 4. The CDR3 contains 14 residues. Germline values: CDR1 MNHEY, CDR2 SVGAGI. The CDR3 reads CASRSGGNSYEQYF. The DNA for the CDR3 is TGTGCCAGCAGGAGCGGGGGTAACTCCTACGAGCAGTACTTC.

In this sample, this clone turned up once. The rearrangement joins TRBV7-8 to TRBJ2-7, with 8 bases identical to TRBD2. From germline, CDR1 is SGHVS and CDR2 FQNEAQ. With 1 base clipped from V and 0 bases from J, the junction kept 8 bases outside the gene matches. This CDR3 comprises 17 residues. In DNA, the CDR3 is TGTGCCAGCAGCTTAGTGGGGAGCGGGGGCTACTCCTACGAGCAGTACTTC. This sequence encodes CASSLVGSGGYSYEQYF.

The chain is built from TRBV14 and TRBJ2-5; 8 bases line up with TRBD1. With V trimmed by 1 base and J by 1 base, 11 bases remained unmatched. The germline V gene encodes CDR1 SGHDN and CDR2 FVKESK. This CDR3 has 18 residues. CDR3 bases: TGTGCCAGCAGCCAAGCGGCATGGACAGGGCATATCCAAGAGACCCAGTACTTC. Its translation is CASSQAAWTGHIQETQYF.

The chain recombines TRBV4-1 with TRBJ2-7, with a tentative D call TRBD1 (5 bases). The CDR3 is made up of 14 amino acids. V was pared by 4 bases and J by 2 bases, with 12 bases between. Germline values: CDR1 MGHRA, CDR2 YSYEKL. The CDR3 reads CASSRTMTAYEQYF. CDR3 in DNA: TGCGCCAGCAGCCGGACCATGACAGCCTACGAGCAGTACTTC.

This clone came up once. This rearrangement joins TRBV7-9 to TRBJ2-7; D assignment may be TRBD1 or TRBD2 (5 bases each). The length of the CDR3 is 13 residues. Germline V lookup: CDR1 SEHNR, CDR2 FQNEAQ (reference sequence). Trimming pared 10 bases from V and 3 bases from J, leaving 16 bases between. CDR3 amino acids: CAIGSGPVYEQYF. CDR3 DNA sequence: TGTGCCATCGGTTCGGGGCCGGTCTACGAGCAGTACTTC. The entire variable domain, with the rest obtained from reference TRBV7-9 and TRBJ2-7, is as follows: DTGVSQNPRHKITKRGQNVTFRCDPISEHNRLYWYRQTLGQGPEFLTYFQNEAQLEKSRLLSDRFSAERPKGSFSTLEIQRTEQGDSAMYLCAIGSGPVYEQYFGPGTRLTVT.

The chain carries TRBV11-2 and TRBJ1-1; D gene ambiguous. V shed 1 base and J shed 1 base, with 7 bases lying between them. Germline V CDR1 and CDR2: SGHAT, FQNNGV. The CDR3 consists of 14 residues. CDR3 residues: CASSLVERNTEAFF. For the CDR3, the DNA is TGTGCCAGCAGCTTAGTAGAGAGGAACACTGAAGCTTTCTTT.

This CDR3 reads CASSVTGGGLGTDTQYF. The DNA of the CDR3 is TGTGCCAGCAGCGTGACGGGAGGGGGTCTTGGCACAGATACGCAGTATTTT. This chain joins TRBV9 and TRBJ2-3; 8 bases fit TRBD2. Trimming removed 2 bases from V and 1 base from J; junction bases left unmatched: 9. Germline loops: CDR1 SGDLS, CDR2 YYNGEE. This CDR3 has 17 amino acids.

The CDR3 protein is CASSVGQGGYEQYF. DNA of the CDR3: TGTGCCAGCAGTGTAGGGCAGGGGGGCTACGAGCAGTACTTC. V is TRBV2 and J is TRBJ2-7; TRBD1 might be the D (7 bases). This CDR3 has 14 residues. The germline V and J ends were trimmed by 4 bases and 3 bases, with 13 bases remaining between them. CDR1 and CDR2 (germline): SNHLY, FYNNEI.

This sequence joins TRBV7-6 and TRBJ2-1; 9 bases agree with TRBD2. Trimming took 1 base from V and 4 from J; bases not matched to a gene: 2. The CDR3 is 15 residues long. Germline CDR1 SGHVS, CDR2 FNYEAQ. The CDR3 sequence: CASSLERGVYNEQFF. The CDR3 bases are TGTGCCAGCAGCTTAGAGCGGGGGGTATACAATGAGCAGTTCTTC. Full variable domain (remainder filled in from reference TRBV7-6 and TRBJ2-1): GAGVSQSPRYKVTKRGQDVALRCDPISGHVSLYWYRQALGQGPEFLTYFNYEAQQDKSGLPNDRFSAERPEGSISTLTIQRTEQRDSAMYRCASSLERGVYNEQFFGPGTRLTVL.

The chain employs TRBV19 and TRBJ2-3; D gene ambiguous. Trimming took off 2 bases at V and 4 bases at J, with 7 bases between the two ends. In germline, CDR1 is LNHDA, CDR2 SQIVND (reference sequence). The CDR3 consists of 13 residues. CDR3: CASSITGSDTQYF. CDR3 DNA: TGTGCCAGTAGTATAACGGGCTCAGATACGCAGTATTTT.